These 24 T cell receptor beta chains originate from one sample sequenced in a study of cytomegalovirus exposure and HLA in healthy donors. The PCR contained 60 Vbeta and 13 Jbeta primers. The repertoire was sequenced with immunoSEQ multiplex PCR; TCRdb's copy has only in-frame clones and lacks some. The sample holds 300,000 or so clones, 84% seen once. The sequenced sample was PBMCs. These receptors came from a woman between 35 and 50 years old in good health and CMV-seropositive.

J is TRBJ2-7 and V is TRBV7-2; D may be TRBD1 (6 bases). V was clipped by 3 bases and J by 5 bases, with 8 bases between them. Germline V lookup: CDR1 SGHTA, CDR2 FQGNSA. CDR3 length: 12 amino acids. The CDR3 reads CASSFNRDEQYF. For the CDR3, the DNA is TGTGCCAGCAGCTTTAACAGGGACGAGCAGTACTTC.

The rearrangement links TRBV19 to TRBJ2-7; 8 positions agree with TRBD1. After removal of 6 bases from V and 5 bases from J, the junction contained 6 bases not matched to a gene. The germline gives CDR1 LNHDA, CDR2 SQIVND (reference sequence). The CDR3 spans 13 residues. The CDR3 DNA follows: TGTGCCAGTAGCACGGACAGGGCGGACGAGCAGTACTTC. Its translation: CASSTDRADEQYF.

The chain has TRBV27 and TRBJ1-1; TRBD1 aligns across 7 bases. Unmatched junction bases numbered 22, after V lost 6 bases and J lost 6 bases. The CDR3 is made up of 18 amino acids. CDR1 is MNHEY and CDR2 is SMNVEV in the germline V gene (reference sequence). The DNA for the CDR3 is TGTGCCAGCAGCTATTCTGGGGCGACAGGGCGTTGGGGGGCTGAAGCTTTCTTT. Translating gives CASSYSGATGRWGAEAFF.

The J gene is TRBJ2-5, the V gene TRBV4-3, with D tentatively TRBD2 (6 bases). The germline V and J ends were trimmed by 0 bases and 5 bases, with 19 bases remaining between them. The CDR3 totals 17 residues. From germline, CDR1 is LGHNA and CDR2 YSLEER. In DNA, the CDR3 is TGCGCCAGCAGCCAAGAACAGTGGGAGCAGGAGGGGGAGACCCAGTACTTC. It is translated as CASSQEQWEQEGETQYF.

The CDR3 nucleotides are TGTGCCAGCAGTTTACCTAGCGCGGGCACAGATACGCAGTATTTT. Residues: CASSLPSAGTDTQYF. The gene calls are TRBV27 and TRBJ2-3; D possibly corresponds to TRBD2 (6 bases). The V and J ends lost 2 bases and 1 base respectively, with 10 bases between them. CDR3 size: 15 residues. CDR1 MNHEY and CDR2 SMNVEV come from the germline V gene (reference sequence).

J is TRBJ2-1 and V is TRBV6-1, with 12 bases identical to TRBD2. This CDR3 contains 15 residues. CDR1 and CDR2 (germline): MNHNS, SASEGT. After removal of 4 bases from V and 4 bases from J, the junction contained 2 bases not matched to a gene. CDR3 sequence reads: CASSGLAGVYNEQFF. The DNA for the CDR3 is TGTGCCAGCAGTGGACTAGCGGGAGTTTACAATGAGCAGTTCTTC.

Comment on this clone: An end of the junction differs from the germline gene, which may be a read error. This chain uses TRBV7-9 with TRBJ2-5; unclear D gene. In germline, CDR1 is SEHNR, CDR2 FQNEAQ (reference sequence). The CDR3 length is 11 residues. The CDR3 loop reads CSSSSTETQYF. The CDR3 DNA is TGTTCCAGCAGCTCTACTGAGACCCAGTACTTC.

V usage is TRBV21-1 and J usage is TRBJ2-3; the table's D call TRBD1 went unverified against the DNA. TRBV21-1 is a known pseudogene. CDR3 length: 16 residues. The CDR3 spells CASSTPGTGVADTQYF. In DNA form, the CDR3 reads TGTGCCAGCAGCACCCCCGGGACAGGGGTCGCAGATACGCAGTATTTT.

This clone showed up just once. The chain couples TRBV28 to TRBJ1-1; 9 nucleotides agree with TRBD1. V lost 2 bases to trimming and J lost 2 bases; unmatched junction nucleotides: 3. Germline CDR1 and CDR2: MDHEN and SYDVKM. This CDR3 has 15 residues. The CDR3 DNA reads TGTGCCAGCAGTTTAGGGACAGGGATAAACACTGAAGCTTTCTTT. As protein: CASSLGTGINTEAFF.

The chain carries TRBV18 and TRBJ2-7, with TRBD2 matching 9 bases. V dropped 6 bases and J dropped 12; count of bases not matched to a gene: 9. Germline values: CDR1 KGHSH, CDR2 LQKENI. The CDR3 loop spans 12 amino acids. The CDR3 DNA sequence: TGTGCCAGCTCCCCCGATAGCGGGAGCCCGTACTTC. Its protein product is CASSPDSGSPYF.

The gene calls are TRBV7-2 and TRBJ2-5; TRBD2 might be the D (5 bases). The CDR3 spans 14 residues. V was trimmed by 3 bases and J by 4 bases, leaving 12 bases between them. In germline, CDR1 is SGHTA, CDR2 FQGNSA. The CDR3 sequence: CASSFSRSGETQYF. In DNA form, the CDR3 reads TGTGCCAGCAGCTTCTCTCGAAGCGGAGAGACCCAGTACTTC.

The rearrangement uses TRBV5-1 and TRBJ2-7, with a possible D match to TRBD1 (6 bases). Trimming left V 0 bases short and J 2 bases short, with 12 bases between. There are 15 residues in the CDR3. The germline V gene encodes CDR1 SGHRS and CDR2 YFSETQ. The CDR3 DNA reads TGCGCCAGCAGCTTGGATCCAGGGGCAACCTACGAGCAGTACTTC. Its protein product is CASSLDPGATYEQYF.

V gene TRBV5-1 combines with J gene TRBJ2-3; 14 nucleotides align to TRBD2. V dropped 1 base and J dropped 1; count of bases not matched to a gene: 2. This CDR3 is built from 17 residues. Germline-derived CDR1 and CDR2 are SGHRS and YFSETQ. The CDR3 here is CASSLPGLAGGTDTQYF. DNA of the CDR3: TGCGCCAGCAGCTTGCCGGGACTAGCGGGAGGCACAGATACGCAGTATTTT.

This clone has a single count. The chain uses TRBV5-1 and TRBJ2-1; D gene unclear. The V gene lost 6 bases and the J gene lost 2 bases, with 18 bases spanning the gap. CDR3 length: 16 amino acids. Germline-derived CDR1 and CDR2 are SGHRS and YFSETQ. This CDR3 is CASTPQAQQPYNEQFF. The DNA of the CDR3 is TGCGCCAGCACCCCCCAGGCGCAGCAGCCCTACAATGAGCAGTTCTTC.

This rearrangement joins TRBV15 to TRBJ1-6; TRBD1 matches 9 bases. This CDR3 is 18 amino acids long. Per germline, CDR1 LNHNV and CDR2 YYDKDF (reference sequence). With V trimmed by 0 bases and J by 7 bases, 10 bases remained unmatched. Written as DNA, the CDR3 is TGTGCCACCAGCAGAGATCCCCCGACCGGGACAGGGAATTCACCCCTCCACTTT. Its protein product is CATSRDPPTGTGNSPLHF.

The rearrangement uses TRBV10-3 and TRBJ2-3; the D gene is possibly TRBD1 (6 bases). Trimming pared 6 bases from V and 2 bases from J, leaving 12 bases between. The CDR3 length is 14 residues. Germline CDR1 reads ENHRY; CDR2 reads SYGVKD. CDR3 in amino acids: CAISAQGDTDTQYF. The CDR3 DNA is TGTGCCATCAGCGCACAGGGAGACACAGATACGCAGTATTTT.

The rearrangement links TRBV7-2 to TRBJ1-5; the D gene is possibly TRBD1 (5 bases). The V gene's germline CDR1 is SGHTA and CDR2 FQGNSA. V was cut by 1 base and J by 5 bases, with 9 bases left in between. The CDR3 has 14 residues. The CDR3 nucleotides are TGTGCCAGCAGCTTAGTCGGGGGGGATCAGCCCCAGCATTTT. Translation gives CASSLVGGDQPQHF.

This chain uses TRBV7-9 with TRBJ2-1, with 8 bases aligning to TRBD1. The CDR3 loop spans 14 amino acids. Germline trimming cut 5 bases from V and 2 bases from J; bases unmatched to any gene: 2. Germline CDR1 reads SEHNR; CDR2 reads FQNEAQ (reference sequence). The CDR3 protein is CASSRTGTYNEQFF. The CDR3 nucleotides read TGTGCCAGCAGCCGGACAGGGACCTACAATGAGCAGTTCTTC.

This clone has just a few counts. This sequence joins TRBV5-1 and TRBJ2-7, with a tentative D call TRBD1 (5 bases). The CDR3 is 15 amino acids. V was cut by 6 bases and J by 1 base, with 17 bases left in between. Germline values: CDR1 SGHRS, CDR2 YFSETQ. The CDR3 sequence: CASTPGGADSYEQYF. DNA of the CDR3: TGCGCCAGCACCCCCGGTGGGGCGGATTCCTACGAGCAGTACTTC.

Here the CDR3 DNA reads TGTGCCAGCAGTGAACAGGGTAGCAATCAGCCCCAGCATTTT. It codes for CASSEQGSNQPQHF. This chain uses TRBV25-1 with TRBJ1-5; possibly TRBD1 for D (5 bases). CDR1 and CDR2 from the germline V gene are MGHDK and SYGVNS. The ends were cut back, 2 bases at V and 0 bases at J, with 5 bases in the middle. This CDR3 comprises 14 residues. Supplemented by reference TRBV25-1 and TRBJ1-5, the full variable domain reads EADIYQTPRYLVIGTGKKITLECSQTMGHDKMYWYQQDPGMELHLIHYSYGVNSTEKGDLSSESTVSRIRTEHFPLTLESARPSHTSQYLCASSEQGSNQPQHFGDGTRLSIL.

The rearrangement joins TRBV5-6 to TRBJ1-2; D unclear. The germline CDR1 and CDR2 sequences are SGHDT and YYEEEE. V was cut by 6 bases and J by 8 bases, with 17 bases left in between. The CDR3 consists of 13 residues. This CDR3 is CASIWGEEGGYTF. Written as DNA, the CDR3 is TGTGCCAGCATCTGGGGAGAGGAAGGCGGCTACACCTTC.

A single count supports this clone. Relative to the germline gene, one junction end is altered; a read error may explain this. The rearrangement links TRBV28 to TRBJ1-1; D not certain. Germline V gene data show CDR1 as MDHEN and CDR2 as SYDVKM. The CDR3 runs to 12 residues. Here the CDR3 reads CVSSFAGAEAFF. The CDR3 bases are TGTGTCAGCAGTTTCGCGGGTGCCGAAGCTTTCTTT.

This CDR3 is CASSPSGRKNTEAFF. Written as DNA, the CDR3 is TGTGCCAGCAGTCCGAGCGGCAGGAAAAACACTGAAGCTTTCTTT. J is TRBJ1-1 and V is TRBV6-6; D not resolved. The V end was cut by 5 bases, the J end by 2 bases, with 15 bases between. CDR1 and CDR2 (germline): MNHNY, SVGAGI (reference sequence). CDR3 length: 15 amino acids.

The V and J genes are TRBV7-8 and TRBJ2-4, with 9 bases that match TRBD1. CDR3 length: 17 residues. With V trimmed by 0 bases and J by 0 bases, 3 bases remained unmatched. Germline CDR1 reads SGHVS; CDR2 reads FQNEAQ. CDR3 DNA sequence: TGTGCCAGCAGCTTAGCTGGACAGGGGCTAGCCAAAAACATTCAGTACTTC. This codes for CASSLAGQGLAKNIQYF.